The 20 T cell receptor beta chains in this list originate from one sample, sequenced in a study of OX40 agonist ivuxolimab in advanced cancers. Generated by immunoSEQ multiplex PCR, the TCRdb table keeps only in-frame clones and is missing some. The repertoire includes approximately 26,000 clones, under 95% of them detected once, and about 50% sits in the top ten. Specimen: CD4+ or CD8+ T cells sorted from blood, collected in a trial of the OX40 agonist ivuxolimab. Receptors originate from an adult with an advanced solid tumor such as melanoma, head and neck, liver or kidney cancer.

V and J are TRBV2 and TRBJ1-2; maybe TRBD1 (6 bases). The CDR3 length is 14 residues. V dropped 6 bases and J dropped 2 bases, with 13 bases sitting between them. Germline V gives CDR1 SNHLY, CDR2 FYNNEI. The CDR3 nucleotides are TGTGCCAGCAGGGGTCAAACAGGGAACTATGGCTACACCTTC. Translation gives CASRGQTGNYGYTF.

The chain joins TRBV29-1 to TRBJ2-1; a possible D gene is TRBD1 (5 bases). CDR1 and CDR2 from the germline V gene are SQVTM and ANQGSEA. This CDR3 is 10 amino acids long. Trimming stripped 4 bases from V and 9 bases from J, with 7 bases between. Written as DNA, the CDR3 is TGCAGCGTTGGGGGCGGTGAGCAGTTCTTC. It yields the protein CSVGGGEQFF.

The rearrangement joins TRBV5-1 to TRBJ1-1; the D gene is possibly TRBD1 (5 bases). Germline lookup yields CDR1 SGHRS and CDR2 YFSETQ. The length of the CDR3 is 14 residues. V lost 1 base and J lost 4, with 11 bases in between. The DNA for the CDR3 is TGCGCCAGCAGCTTGTCAGGGTGGAGCACTGAAGCTTTCTTT. Amino acid sequence: CASSLSGWSTEAFF.

The chain has TRBV7-6 and TRBJ2-3, with TRBD1 as a possible D gene (6 bases). V dropped 4 bases and J dropped 1 base, with 18 bases sitting between them. The germline V gene has CDR1 SGHVS and CDR2 FNYEAQ. The CDR3 is made up of 17 amino acids. CDR3 sequence reads: CASSYHRALRGTDTQYF. CDR3 nucleotides: TGTGCCAGCAGCTACCACAGGGCCCTCCGGGGCACAGATACGCAGTATTTT.

This clone was recorded a few times. This chain links TRBV7-9 with TRBJ1-1; possible D gene TRBD1, 6 bases. The CDR3 is 13 amino acids. V was pared by 2 bases and J by 4 bases, with 8 bases between. CDR1 and CDR2 from the germline V gene are SEHNR and FQNEAQ (reference sequence). CDR3: CASSLTGATEAFF. In DNA, the CDR3 is TGTGCCAGCAGCTTAACGGGGGCCACTGAAGCTTTCTTT.

The V call is TRBV7-2, the J call TRBJ1-6, with 7 bases matching TRBD1. V lost 6 bases to trimming and J lost 1 base; unmatched junction nucleotides: 6. The CDR3 contains 16 residues. Germline CDR1 and CDR2: SGHTA and FQGNSA. CDR3 residues: CASRQQGQSYNSPLHF. The DNA for the CDR3 is TGTGCCAGCAGACAACAGGGGCAATCCTATAATTCACCCCTCCACTTT.

This clone was recorded a few times. The chain links TRBV2 to TRBJ1-1, with no clear D. Per the germline V gene, CDR1 is SNHLY and CDR2 is FYNNEI. This CDR3 contains 13 residues. Trimming stripped 6 bases from V and 6 bases from J, with 14 bases between. The CDR3 coding sequence is TGTGCCAGCAGCCCCCGGGCCCTCCCTGAAGCTTTCTTT. This gives the protein CASSPRALPEAFF.

The CDR3 coding sequence is TGTGCCAGCAGCTTGGAAGTCGAGGCCTTGTACACCGGGGAGCTGTTTTTT. This sequence encodes CASSLEVEALYTGELFF. The chain joins TRBV7-2 to TRBJ2-2; D remains unclear. Germline CDR1 SGHTA, CDR2 FQGNSA. V lost 3 bases to trimming and J lost 3 bases, with 17 bases between them. This CDR3 has 17 residues.

The chain couples TRBV28 to TRBJ1-2; D call uncertain. Per germline, CDR1 MDHEN and CDR2 SYDVKM. The V and J ends lost 1 base and 5 bases respectively, with 11 bases between them. This CDR3 is built from 14 residues. In DNA, the CDR3 is TGTGCCAGCAGTTTATCGCAATCGGGGTATGGCTACACCTTC. Its protein product is CASSLSQSGYGYTF.

This rearrangement joins TRBV19 to TRBJ2-6; TRBD2 matches 7 bases. Trimming cost V 1 base and J 0 bases; bases outside gene matches: 0. Germline values: CDR1 LNHDA, CDR2 SQIVND (reference sequence). The CDR3 contains 16 residues. The CDR3 loop reads CASSIGGGSGANVLTF. The DNA of the CDR3 is TGTGCCAGTAGTATAGGGGGGGGCTCTGGGGCCAACGTCCTGACTTTC.

This chain connects TRBV4-1 to TRBJ1-1, with a weak D call TRBD1 (6 bases). Germline V lookup: CDR1 MGHRA, CDR2 YSYEKL. The V end was cut by 4 bases, the J end by 1 base, with 16 bases between. The CDR3 contains 16 residues. CDR3 sequence reads: CASSRHYPQGNTEAFF. CDR3 nucleotides: TGCGCCAGCAGCCGCCACTACCCACAGGGGAACACTGAAGCTTTCTTT.

This chain connects TRBV29-1 to TRBJ2-7; 10 bases are shared with TRBD1. The CDR3 has 15 residues. V lost 1 base and J lost 6; bases outside the gene matches: 9. CDR1 and CDR2 (germline): SQVTM, ANQGSEA. The CDR3 coding sequence is TGCAGCGTTGAAGGCCTGGGGACAGGGGTAAGCGAGCAGTACTTC. As protein: CSVEGLGTGVSEQYF.

The chain employs TRBV5-4 and TRBJ2-7; 9 bases fit TRBD1. With V trimmed by 4 bases and J by 5 bases, 13 bases remained unmatched. Germline V CDR1 and CDR2: SGHNT, YYREEE (reference sequence). The CDR3 spans 16 residues. The chain's CDR3 is CASSPTGGQGIHEQYF. The CDR3, as DNA: TGTGCCAGCAGCCCAACTGGGGGACAGGGAATCCACGAGCAGTACTTC.

The chain is built from TRBV19 and TRBJ2-1, with 9 bases fitting TRBD2. J gave up 2 bases and V 8 bases, and 4 bases lay outside the gene matches. There are 14 residues in the CDR3. Germline CDR1 reads LNHDA; CDR2 reads SQIVND (reference sequence). CDR3 amino acids: CASGGREPYNEQFF. In nucleotides, the CDR3 is TGTGCCAGTGGCGGGAGGGAGCCCTACAATGAGCAGTTCTTC.

V is TRBV7-2 and J is TRBJ2-5, with a tentative D call TRBD2 (6 bases). Trimming left V 4 bases short and J 1 base short, with 19 bases between. This CDR3 contains 17 residues. Germline assignment: CDR1 SGHTA and CDR2 FQGNSA. The CDR3 loop is CASSSLSPAGRQETQYF. CDR3 DNA sequence: TGTGCCAGCAGCTCACTCTCCCCCGCGGGGCGCCAAGAGACCCAGTACTTC.

The V and J genes are TRBV7-9 and TRBJ2-2; 9 bases fit TRBD2. Looked up from germline, CDR1 is SEHNR and CDR2 is FQNEAQ (reference sequence). The CDR3 sequence is 16 residues long. With 5 bases clipped from V and 4 bases from J, the junction kept 8 bases outside the gene matches. As DNA, the CDR3 is TGTGCCAGCAGCGAACCGGGACTAGCTGGCACCGGGGAGCTGTTTTTT. Its protein product is CASSEPGLAGTGELFF.

The chain recombines TRBV9 with TRBJ2-1; 8 bases agree with TRBD2. The CDR3 contains 16 residues. The ends lost 4 bases at V and 10 bases at J; junction bases unmatched: 16. Germline CDR1 and CDR2: SGDLS and YYNGEE. The DNA of the CDR3 is TGTGCCAGCAGCATTATCGAGGAGGGGACTAGTCCCGAGCAGTTCTTC. It codes for CASSIIEEGTSPEQFF.

This clone was counted once. This chain uses TRBV6-5 with TRBJ1-1; D possibly corresponds to TRBD1 (5 bases). Trimming cost V 8 bases and J 6 bases, with 10 bases left between them. The length of the CDR3 is 11 residues. The germline V gene encodes CDR1 MNHEY and CDR2 SVGAGI. The CDR3 loop is CASGGDAEAFF. CDR3 nucleotide sequence: TGTGCCAGCGGGGGGGACGCTGAAGCTTTCTTT.

The J gene is TRBJ1-2, the V gene TRBV6-5; a weak D match, TRBD1 (5 bases). V was shortened by 6 bases and J by 7 bases, with 21 bases between the two germline ends. Per germline, CDR1 MNHEY and CDR2 SVGAGI. This CDR3 has 15 amino acids. This CDR3 is CASRPNWDGRSGYTF. The CDR3 region has the DNA TGTGCCAGCAGGCCCAACTGGGACGGTAGGAGTGGCTACACCTTC.

The chain is built from TRBV19 and TRBJ2-5, with D possibly being TRBD1 (6 bases). Looked up from germline, CDR1 is LNHDA and CDR2 is SQIVND (reference sequence). The CDR3 extends over 14 amino acids. The V end lost 5 bases, the J end lost 1 base, and 11 bases lay between the germline ends. CDR3 residues: CASSPTTGQETQYF. CDR3 nucleotide sequence: TGTGCCAGTAGTCCGACGACAGGCCAAGAGACCCAGTACTTC. Full variable domain (outside the CDR3, taken from reference TRBV19 and TRBJ2-5): DGGITQSPKYLFRKEGQNVTLSCEQNLNHDAMYWYRQDPGQGLRLIYYSQIVNDFQKGDIAEGYSVSREKKESFPLTVTSAQKNPTAFYLCASSPTTGQETQYFGPGTRLLVL.